The 20 T cell receptor beta chains below come from one sample, sequenced in a study of response to subunit inactivated influenza vaccine. TCRdb reprocessed the RT-PCR reads with MiXCR, giving one entry per CDR3 protein. The table includes over 750,000 distinct CDR3 sequences, about 20% detected once. The sample was PBMCs from blood, taken 4 to 6 days after vaccination. The receptors here all came from a man over 45 who received an inactivated influenza vaccine.

This CDR3 reads CASSEGIAASQETQYF. CDR3 bases: TGCGCCAGCAGTGAAGGAATAGCGGCCTCCCAAGAGACCCAGTACTTC. The J gene is TRBJ2-5, the V gene TRBV10-2; weak D call: TRBD2 (6 bases). CDR3 length: 16 residues. Trimming left V 3 bases short and J 1 base short, with 15 bases between. CDR1 is WSHSY and CDR2 is SAAADI in the germline V gene.

The J gene is TRBJ2-3, the V gene TRBV5-1; 12 positions agree with TRBD1. The germline gives CDR1 SGHRS, CDR2 YFSETQ. This CDR3 region has 15 residues. With 3 bases clipped from V and 4 bases from J, the junction kept 3 bases outside the gene matches. CDR3 amino acids: CASSWDRGPPDTQYF. The CDR3 nucleotides are TGCGCCAGCAGCTGGGACAGGGGGCCACCAGATACGCAGTATTTT. Drawing the rest from reference TRBV5-1 and TRBJ2-3, the complete variable domain is KAGVTQTPRYLIKTRGQQVTLSCSPISGHRSVSWYQQTPGQGLQFLFEYFSETQRNKGNFPGRFSGRQFSNSRSEMNVSTLELGDSALYLCASSWDRGPPDTQYFGPGTRLTVL.

This clonotype turned up a few times. The gene calls are TRBV20-1 and TRBJ2-7; D remains ambiguous. Trimming left V 1 base short and J 0 bases short, with 13 bases between. Germline V lookup: CDR1 DFQATT, CDR2 SNEGSKA (reference sequence). CDR3 length: 15 residues. The CDR3 here is CSARGLTWSSYEQYF. CDR3 sequence (DNA): TGCAGTGCTAGAGGCCTAACATGGAGCTCCTACGAGCAGTACTTC.

The V call is TRBV5-1, the J call TRBJ1-3; D call uncertain. This CDR3 is built from 14 residues. V lost 4 bases and J 6 bases, leaving 14 bases between the germline ends. Germline CDR1 and CDR2: SGHRS and YFSETQ. In DNA form, the CDR3 reads TGCGCCAGCAGCCCGGGAGAAACATCAAACACCATATATTTT. Its protein is CASSPGETSNTIYF.

This chain links TRBV5-1 with TRBJ2-3; perhaps TRBD2 as D (5 bases). Deletions cut 4 bases from V and 0 bases from J, with 9 bases between. CDR3 size: 14 residues. Germline lookup yields CDR1 SGHRS and CDR2 YFSETQ. In DNA form, the CDR3 reads TGCGCCAGCAGCACGGGGTTTAGCACAGATACGCAGTATTTT. This codes for CASSTGFSTDTQYF.

This clonotype was found a few times. The chain carries TRBV7-8 and TRBJ1-6, with TRBD1 matching 7 bases. V was clipped by 6 bases and J by 7 bases; unmatched bases: 6. Germline CDR1 SGHVS, CDR2 FQNEAQ. CDR3 length: 14 residues. The CDR3, as DNA: TGTGCCAGCAGAAACCGACAGGGAAATTCACCCCTCCACTTT. Translating it yields CASRNRQGNSPLHF.

In this sample, this clonotype turned up a few times. The chain combines TRBV10-3 with TRBJ2-1; D gene unclear. The CDR3 runs to 13 residues. Germline lookup yields CDR1 ENHRY and CDR2 SYGVKD. The V gene lost 3 bases and the J gene lost 8 bases, with 11 bases spanning the gap. The CDR3 here is CAISESTVHEQFF. CDR3 in DNA: TGTGCCATCAGTGAATCTACCGTCCATGAGCAGTTCTTC.

This clonotype showed up many times. J is TRBJ2-5 and V is TRBV15; no firm D call. Between the trimmed V and J ends, which lost 1 base and 3 bases, there was a span of 9 bases. The CDR3 has 14 residues. CDR1 is LNHNV and CDR2 is YYDKDF in the germline V gene (reference sequence). The CDR3 DNA reads as TGTGCCACCAGCAGAGTTAACAGAGAAGAGACCCAGTACTTC. Encoded protein: CATSRVNREETQYF. The entire variable domain, with the rest obtained from reference TRBV15 and TRBJ2-5, is as follows: DAMVIQNPRYQVTQFGKPVTLSCSQTLNHNVMYWYQQKSSQAPKLLFHYYDKDFNNEADTPDNFQSRRPNTSFCFLDIRSPGLGDTAMYLCATSRVNREETQYFGPGTRLLVL.

The V and J genes are TRBV7-9 and TRBJ2-3; weak D call: TRBD2 (7 bases). Germline V gene data show CDR1 as SEHNR and CDR2 as FQNEAQ (reference sequence). V dropped 7 bases and J dropped 5 bases, with 25 bases sitting between them. The CDR3 length is 17 residues. For the CDR3, the DNA is TGTGCCAGCATCGGAAGTTGGGAGGGGGGGCCGGTAGATACGCAGTATTTT. Its protein product is CASIGSWEGGPVDTQYF.

This chain connects TRBV6-1 to TRBJ1-1, with D uncertain. Trimming removed 6 bases at V and 7 bases at J, with 9 bases between. Germline V gene lookup returns CDR1 MNHNS and CDR2 SASEGT. The CDR3 totals 11 residues. The CDR3 here is CASSGMIEAFF. The CDR3 DNA is TGTGCCAGCAGCGGGATGATTGAAGCTTTCTTT.

This chain connects TRBV20-1 to TRBJ1-3; D gene ambiguous. The V gene's germline CDR1 is DFQATT and CDR2 SNEGSKA (reference sequence). The CDR3 is 15 residues long. The V and J ends lost 3 bases and 0 bases respectively, with 12 bases between them. CDR3 nucleotide sequence: TGCAGTGCTAGGGATGGGCAGGCCTCTGGAAACACCATATATTTT. It specifies CSARDGQASGNTIYF.

This clonotype was detected only a few times. This rearrangement joins TRBV6-2 or TRBV6-3 to TRBJ2-7; 13 positions match TRBD2. The junction had 12 bases not matched to a gene; V was cut back by 7 bases and J by 0 bases. In germline, CDR1 is MNHEY, CDR2 SVGEGT. The CDR3 covers 18 residues. The CDR3 reads CASTQTIWTSGSSYEQYF. For the CDR3, the DNA is TGTGCCAGCACCCAGACGATTTGGACTAGCGGGAGCTCCTACGAGCAGTACTTC.

This rearrangement joins TRBV11-2 to TRBJ2-5, with TRBD2 matching over 9 bases. CDR3 size: 18 residues. The J segment lost 3 bases and the V segment lost 0 bases, leaving 11 bases of the junction unmatched. Germline V gives CDR1 SGHAT, CDR2 FQNNGV. The CDR3 protein is CASSLDRGAGGPEETQYF. The CDR3 DNA reads as TGTGCCAGCAGCTTAGATCGCGGCGCGGGGGGGCCGGAAGAGACCCAGTACTTC. Together with reference TRBV11-2 and TRBJ2-5, the CDR3 gives the full variable domain: EAGVAQSPRYKIIEKRQSVAFWCNPISGHATLYWYQQILGQGPKLLIQFQNNGVVDDSQLPKDRFSAERLKGVDSTLKIQPAKLEDSAVYLCASSLDRGAGGPEETQYFGPGTRLLVL.

Many counts were recorded for this clonotype. V usage is TRBV12-3 or TRBV12-4 and J usage is TRBJ2-3, with 8 bases identical to TRBD2. This CDR3 comprises 15 residues. Unmatched junction bases numbered 5, after V lost 4 bases and J lost 2 bases. CDR3 sequence (DNA): TGTGCCAGCAGTTGGCAAGCGGGGGCCACAGATACGCAGTATTTT. Its protein product is CASSWQAGATDTQYF.

The chain employs TRBV15 and TRBJ1-5; no reliable D call. Germline V gene data show CDR1 as LNHNV and CDR2 as YYDKDF (reference sequence). The CDR3 length is 14 residues. Between the trimmed V and J ends, which lost 0 bases and 3 bases, there was a span of 6 bases. This chain's CDR3 is CATSRDPVNQPQHF. As DNA, the CDR3 is TGTGCCACCAGCAGAGATCCAGTCAATCAGCCCCAGCATTTT. Full variable domain (missing parts from reference TRBV15 and TRBJ1-5): DAMVIQNPRYQVTQFGKPVTLSCSQTLNHNVMYWYQQKSSQAPKLLFHYYDKDFNNEADTPDNFQSRRPNTSFCFLDIRSPGLGDTAMYLCATSRDPVNQPQHFGDGTRLSIL.

Details on this clonotype: Here the CDR3 omits its conserved ending phenylalanine or tryptophan, so a read error is the likely source. The chain joins TRBV28 to TRBJ2-7, with 7 nucleotides matching TRBD2. From germline, CDR1 is MDHEN and CDR2 SYDVKM. The trim removed 9 bases at V and 2 bases at J, leaving 7 bases unmatched. The CDR3 is made up of 13 amino acids. CDR3 nucleotides: TGTGCCAGTGATGGCGGGGGAACCTACGAGCAGTACCTC. Residues: CASDGGGTYEQYL.

There are a few counts of this clonotype. V gene TRBV29-1 combines with J gene TRBJ1-2; 7 nucleotides line up with TRBD1. The CDR3 spans 16 residues. After removal of 1 base from V and 11 bases from J, the junction contained 19 bases not matched to a gene. Germline V lookup: CDR1 SQVTM, CDR2 ANQGSEA. Here the CDR3 reads CSVEAYRGWTPPMYTF. The CDR3 region has the DNA TGCAGCGTTGAAGCCTACAGGGGTTGGACGCCGCCTATGTACACCTTC. Looking up the rest from reference TRBV29-1 and TRBJ1-2 gives the full variable domain: SAVISQKPSRDICQRGTSLTIQCQVDSQVTMMFWYRQQPGQSLTLIATANQGSEATYESGFVIDKFPISRPNLTFSTLTVSNMSPEDSSIYLCSVEAYRGWTPPMYTFGSGTRLTVV.

In its sample, this clonotype was seen many times. The chain joins TRBV5-6 to TRBJ2-7; D is unresolved. V was clipped by 4 bases and J by 2 bases, with 10 bases between them. CDR1 and CDR2 from the germline V gene are SGHDT and YYEEEE. The CDR3 is made up of 13 amino acids. The CDR3 sequence: CASSPGLAYEQYF. The CDR3 coding sequence is TGTGCCAGCAGCCCCGGGCTAGCCTACGAGCAGTACTTC.

This chain joins TRBV29-1 and TRBJ2-4, with D perhaps matching TRBD1 (6 bases). Trimming took off 6 bases at V and 1 base at J, with 10 bases between the two ends. The CDR3 contains 13 residues. Germline assignment: CDR1 SQVTM and CDR2 ANQGSEA. CDR3 loop: CSVYDRAKNIQYF. CDR3 DNA sequence: TGCAGCGTATACGACAGGGCCAAAAACATTCAGTACTTC.

The rearrangement joins TRBV12-3 or TRBV12-4 to TRBJ1-4, with a tentative D call TRBD1 (5 bases). The germline V and J ends were trimmed by 3 bases and 4 bases, with 12 bases remaining between them. The CDR3 runs to 15 residues. DNA for the CDR3: TGTGCCAGCAGTTTTGGGGCCGCGTATAATGAAAAACTGTTTTTT. As protein: CASSFGAAYNEKLFF.